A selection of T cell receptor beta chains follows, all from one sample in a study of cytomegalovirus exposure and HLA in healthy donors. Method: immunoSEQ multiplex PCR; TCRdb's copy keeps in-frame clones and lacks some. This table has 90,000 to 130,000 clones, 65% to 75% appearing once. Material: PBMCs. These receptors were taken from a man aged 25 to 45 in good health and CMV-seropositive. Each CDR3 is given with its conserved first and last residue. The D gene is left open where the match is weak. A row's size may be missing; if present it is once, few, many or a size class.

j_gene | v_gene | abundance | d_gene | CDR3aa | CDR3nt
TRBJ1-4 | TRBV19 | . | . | CASSIQAGATNEKLFF | TGTGCCAGTAGTATCCAGGCGGGTGCAACTAATGAAAAACTGTTTTTT
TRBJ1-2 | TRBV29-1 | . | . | CSGGGLAEGYTF | TGCAGCGGCGGCGGGCTGGCAGAGGGCTACACCTTC
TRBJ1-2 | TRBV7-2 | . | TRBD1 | CASSAGQGYGYTF | TGTGCCAGCAGCGCAGGACAGGGGTATGGCTACACCTTC
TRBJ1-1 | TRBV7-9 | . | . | CASSPVGSIREAFF | TGTGCCAGCAGCCCCGTCGGGTCTATTCGTGAAGCTTTCTTT
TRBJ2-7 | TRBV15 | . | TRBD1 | CATSRDQTGNYEQYF | TGTGCCACCAGCAGAGATCAGACAGGGAACTACGAGCAGTACTTC
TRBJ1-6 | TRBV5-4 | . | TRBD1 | CASTETGSGNSPLHF | TGTGCCAGCACCGAGACAGGGAGCGGTAATTCACCCCTCCACTTT
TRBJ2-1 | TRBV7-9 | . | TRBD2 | CASSFLSGGEIHNEQFF | TGTGCCAGCAGCTTTCTTAGCGGGGGAGAGATACACAATGAGCAGTTCTTC
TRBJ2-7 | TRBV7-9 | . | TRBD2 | CASSLVRGAYEQYF | TGTGCCAGCAGCTTAGTGCGGGGGGCCTACGAGCAGTACTTC
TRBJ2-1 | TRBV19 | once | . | CASSISRGARYNEQFF | TGTGCCAGTAGCATAAGTCGGGGTGCCCGTTACAATGAGCAGTTCTTC
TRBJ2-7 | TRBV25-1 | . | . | CASSETGTYEQYF | TGTGCCAGCAGTGAAACAGGGACCTACGAGCAGTACTTC
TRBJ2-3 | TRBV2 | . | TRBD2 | CASRVAGGTDTQYF | TGTGCCAGCAGGGTTGCGGGGGGCACAGATACGCAGTATTTT
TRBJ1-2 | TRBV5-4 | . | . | CASSSTRGGQGYTF | TGTGCCAGCAGCTCGACGAGGGGGGGGCAAGGCTACACCTTC
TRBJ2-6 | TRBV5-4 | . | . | CASSFNLFTRAGANVLPF | TGTGCCAGCAGCTTCAATCTGTTTACGCGCGCTGGGGCCAACGTCCTGCCTTTC